The subject of this entry is one T cell receptor beta chain. The antigen is unknown. The data derive from a study of T cell responses to AZD1222 COVID-19 vaccine. Notes on the study in general: Sampling captured repertoires only after the peak T cell response. Only five or six AZD1222 recipients tested seropositive at baseline. Elevations in Spike-specific TCR breadth and depth followed administration of two AZD1222 doses.

Second-dose schedules of about 4 or about 12 weeks were combined. V was clipped by 2 bases and J by 4 bases, with 8 bases between them. CDR1 MNHEY and CDR2 SMNVEV come from the germline V gene (reference sequence). The CDR3 sequence is 13 residues long. This table comes from immunoSEQ multiplex PCR, and its TCRdb copy is limited to in-frame clones, with some not included. This sample yields 180,000 or so clones, of which 70% to 90% are seen a single time; roughly 27% belongs to the top ten. The TCR sequence derives from an adult who received the AZD1222 COVID-19 vaccine. The sample was peripheral blood, taken 28 days after the second AZD1222 dose. The rearrangement uses TRBV27 and TRBJ1-1; D perhaps matches TRBD1 (6 bases). The CDR3 DNA reads as TGTGCCAGCAGTTTAGAAGGGGGCACTGAAGCTTTCTTT. This encodes CASSLEGGTEAFF.